The rows below give T cell receptor beta chains drawn from one sample of a study of cytomegalovirus exposure and HLA in healthy donors. The protocol was immunoSEQ multiplex PCR, while the TCRdb copy is restricted to in-frame clones and leaves out a portion. The sample lists roughly 100,000 clones, around four fifths occurring once. The specimen was PBMCs. The source is a man aged 45-65 years in good health and CMV-seronegative. Each CDR3 is given with its conserved first and last residue. Fields, in order: J gene, D gene, V gene, clone size, CDR3 protein, CDR3 DNA. The D gene is left open where the match is weak. Clone size is stated in some rows and not others, as once, few, many or a class when expanded.

TRBJ1-1	.	TRBV6-5	once	CASSQHGTEAFF	TGTGCCAGCAGCCAACACGGGACTGAAGCTTTCTTT
TRBJ1-2	.	TRBV7-9	.	CASSLAVANYGYTF	TGTGCCAGCAGCTTAGCGGTAGCGAACTATGGCTACACCTTC
TRBJ1-1	.	TRBV7-6	.	CASRAGGAQSGTEAFF	TGTGCCAGCAGGGCGGGGGGGGCGCAGTCCGGGACTGAAGCTTTCTTT
TRBJ2-2	.	TRBV7-9	few	CASSFRRGKRTGELFF	TGTGCCAGCAGCTTTCGAAGGGGAAAAAGAACCGGGGAGCTGTTTTTT
TRBJ2-3	TRBD2	TRBV5-1	.	CASSLEGRGDTDTQYF	TGCGCCAGCAGCTTGGAGGGACGGGGGGACACAGATACGCAGTATTTT
TRBJ1-1	.	TRBV5-6	.	CASSLVGRGTEAFF	TGTGCCAGCAGCTTAGTAGGCAGGGGCACTGAAGCTTTCTTT
TRBJ1-1	.	TRBV6-5	.	CASSYYQGGTEAFF	TGTGCCAGCAGTTACTACCAGGGAGGCACTGAAGCTTTCTTT
TRBJ2-4	TRBD1	TRBV2	once	CASGGTGELIQYF	TGTGCCAGCGGGGGGACAGGGGAATTAATTCAGTACTTC
TRBJ1-6	.	TRBV7-2	once	CASSLVTPQTSPLHF	TGTGCCAGCAGCTTAGTGACTCCGCAGACTTCACCCCTCCACTTT
TRBJ1-4	TRBD1	TRBV6-5	.	CASSQGGRKLFF	TGTGCCAGCAGCCAAGGGGGCCGGAAACTGTTTTTT
TRBJ1-6	.	TRBV19	.	CASSIGWRSPLHF	TGTGCCAGTAGTATAGGCTGGAGATCACCCCTCCACTTT
TRBJ2-3	.	TRBV4-1	.	CASSQAGMAQYF	TGCGCCAGCAGCCAAGCCGGGATGGCGCAGTATTTT
TRBJ1-2	.	TRBV30	.	CAWSVGQVYGYTF	TGTGCCTGGAGTGTGGGGCAAGTCTATGGCTACACCTTC
TRBJ1-5	TRBD1	TRBV19	.	CASRGQGNQPQHF	TGTGCCAGTAGGGGACAGGGAAATCAGCCCCAGCATTTT
TRBJ2-3	TRBD1	TRBV6-1	.	CASSDRGYRSTDTQYF	TGTGCCAGCAGTGACAGGGGGTATAGAAGCACAGATACGCAGTATTTT
TRBJ1-1	.	TRBV29-1	once	CSVRQNTEAFF	TGCAGCGTGAGGCAGAACACTGAAGCTTTCTTT
TRBJ1-5	TRBD1	TRBV19	.	CASSTQTGGSNQPQHF	TGTGCCAGTAGTACACAAACAGGGGGTTCCAATCAGCCCCAGCATTTT
TRBJ2-1	.	TRBV10-1	.	CASSLQGYPGNEQFF	TGCGCCAGCAGCCTACAGGGTTATCCGGGCAATGAGCAGTTCTTC